The TCR beta chain described here comes from a study of T and B cells in COVID-19 patients. Across the study: Blood was sampled from COVID-19 patients who were either actively infected or recovered. In the active-infection cohort, about 90% of the roughly 20 patients had comorbidities linked to unfavorable COVID-19 outcome. Study outcomes and limitations: Patients with COVID-19 reportedly showed strongly skewed T cell receptor beta variable and joining gene usage. No sequencing was yet done of CD4+, regulatory or CD8+ subsets, or of SARS-CoV-2-responsive or tetramer+ sorted cells.

Regarding this clonotype: Its target is unknown.

Blood genomic DNA input for TRB amplification was roughly 220-500 ng. Multiplex PCR with BIOMED2 TRB-A/B primer pools amplified TRB rearrangements. TCRdb independently ran MiXCR on the multiplex PCR reads; one entry per CDR3 protein. The table records roughly 13,000 distinct CDR3 sequences, 28% of them present only once. The TCR was taken from a human donor who had recovered from COVID-19. Sequencing used blood.

The CDR3 DNA reads TGTGCCAGCAGCCAAGCACTAGCAAAGTCCCCAGATACGCAGTATTTT. It yields the protein CASSQALAKSPDTQYF. The chain is built from TRBV14 and TRBJ2-3; TRBD2 is a possible D gene (6 bases). Deletions cut 1 base from V and 4 bases from J, with 15 bases between. Germline V gene sequence: CDR1 SGHDN, CDR2 FVKESK. The CDR3 is 16 amino acids. The full variable domain, completed using reference TRBV14 and TRBJ2-3, is EAGVTQFPSHSVIEKGQTVTLRCDPISGHDNLYWYRRVMGKEIKFLLHFVKESKQDESGMPNNRFLAERTGGTYSTLKVQPAELEDSGVYFCASSQALAKSPDTQYFGPGTRLTVL.